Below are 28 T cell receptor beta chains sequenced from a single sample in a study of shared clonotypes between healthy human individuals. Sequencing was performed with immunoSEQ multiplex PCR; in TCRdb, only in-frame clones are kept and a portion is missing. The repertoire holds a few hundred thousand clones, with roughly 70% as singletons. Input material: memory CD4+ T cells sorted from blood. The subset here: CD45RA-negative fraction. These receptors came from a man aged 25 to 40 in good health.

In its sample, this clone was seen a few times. CDR3 protein: CASSLRAAGSYNEQFF. The CDR3, as DNA: TGTGCCAGCAGTTTACGAGCGGCGGGGTCATACAATGAGCAGTTCTTC. The chain combines TRBV27 with TRBJ2-1; a possible D gene is TRBD2 (6 bases). V was cut by 2 bases and J by 4 bases, with 15 bases left in between. The CDR3 length is 16 residues. Germline loops: CDR1 MNHEY, CDR2 SMNVEV (reference sequence).

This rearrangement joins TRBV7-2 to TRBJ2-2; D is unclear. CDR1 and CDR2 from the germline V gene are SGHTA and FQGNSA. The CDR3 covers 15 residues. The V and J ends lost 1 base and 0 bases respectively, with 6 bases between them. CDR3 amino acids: CASSLGKTNTGELFF. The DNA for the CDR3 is TGTGCCAGCAGCTTAGGCAAAACGAACACCGGGGAGCTGTTTTTT. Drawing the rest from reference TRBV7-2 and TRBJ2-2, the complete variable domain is GAGVSQSPSNKVTEKGKDVELRCDPISGHTALYWYRQSLGQGLEFLIYFQGNSAPDKSGLPSDRFSAERTGGSVSTLTIQRTQQEDSAVYLCASSLGKTNTGELFFGEGSRLTVL.

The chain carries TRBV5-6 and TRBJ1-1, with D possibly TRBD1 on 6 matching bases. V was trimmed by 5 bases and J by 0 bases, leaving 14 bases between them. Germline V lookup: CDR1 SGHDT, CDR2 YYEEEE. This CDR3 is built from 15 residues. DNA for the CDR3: TGTGCCAGCAGAACGGTTGACAGGATGAACACTGAAGCTTTCTTT. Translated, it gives CASRTVDRMNTEAFF.

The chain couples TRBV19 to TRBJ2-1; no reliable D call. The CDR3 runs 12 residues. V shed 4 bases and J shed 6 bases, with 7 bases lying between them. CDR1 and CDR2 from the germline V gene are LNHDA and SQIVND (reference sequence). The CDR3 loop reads CASSKGSNEQFF. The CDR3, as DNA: TGTGCCAGTAGTAAGGGCAGCAATGAGCAGTTCTTC.

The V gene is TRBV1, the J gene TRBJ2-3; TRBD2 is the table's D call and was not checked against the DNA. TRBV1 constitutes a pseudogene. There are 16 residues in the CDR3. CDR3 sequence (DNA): TGCACCAGCAGCCAAGAGGGTAGCGACGGCACAGATACGCAGTATTTT. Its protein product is CTSSQEGSDGTDTQYF.

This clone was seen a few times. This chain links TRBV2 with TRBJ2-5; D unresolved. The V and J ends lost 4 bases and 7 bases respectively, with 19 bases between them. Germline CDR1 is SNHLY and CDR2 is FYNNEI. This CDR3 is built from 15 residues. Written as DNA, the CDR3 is TGTGCCAGCAGTGGGCAAGACCTGTCCTATGGGACCCAGTACTTC. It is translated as CASSGQDLSYGTQYF.

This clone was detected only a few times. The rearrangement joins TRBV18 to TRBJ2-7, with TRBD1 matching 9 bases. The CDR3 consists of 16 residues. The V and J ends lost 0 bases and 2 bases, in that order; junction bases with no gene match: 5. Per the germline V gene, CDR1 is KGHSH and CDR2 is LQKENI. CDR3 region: CASSPPGTGLTYEQYF. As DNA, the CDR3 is TGTGCCAGCTCACCACCCGGGACAGGGCTCACCTACGAGCAGTACTTC.

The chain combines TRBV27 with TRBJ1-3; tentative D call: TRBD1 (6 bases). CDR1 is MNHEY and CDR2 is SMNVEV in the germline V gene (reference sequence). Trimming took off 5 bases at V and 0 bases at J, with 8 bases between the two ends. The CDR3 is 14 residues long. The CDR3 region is CASSRDISGNTIYF. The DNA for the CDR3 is TGTGCCAGCAGTCGGGACATCTCTGGAAACACCATATATTTT.

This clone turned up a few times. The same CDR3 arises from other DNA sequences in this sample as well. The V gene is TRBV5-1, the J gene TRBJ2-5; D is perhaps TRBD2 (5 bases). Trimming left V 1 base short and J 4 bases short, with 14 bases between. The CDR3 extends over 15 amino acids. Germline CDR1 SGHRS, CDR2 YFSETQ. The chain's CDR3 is CASSLQDPGGETQYF. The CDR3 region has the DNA TGCGCCAGCAGCTTGCAGGACCCCGGAGGAGAGACCCAGTACTTC.

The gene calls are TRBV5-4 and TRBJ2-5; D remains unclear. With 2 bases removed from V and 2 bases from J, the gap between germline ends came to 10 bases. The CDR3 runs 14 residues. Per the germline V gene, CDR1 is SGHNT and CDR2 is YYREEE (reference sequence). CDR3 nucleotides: TGTGCCAGCAGCTTCGCAGGCAGACAAGAGACCCAGTACTTC. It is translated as CASSFAGRQETQYF.

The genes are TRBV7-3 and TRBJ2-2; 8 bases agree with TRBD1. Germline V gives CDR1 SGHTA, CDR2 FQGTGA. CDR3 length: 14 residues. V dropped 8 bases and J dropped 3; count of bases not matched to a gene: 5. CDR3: CASATGVHTGELFF. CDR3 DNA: TGTGCCAGCGCGACAGGGGTTCACACCGGGGAGCTGTTTTTT.

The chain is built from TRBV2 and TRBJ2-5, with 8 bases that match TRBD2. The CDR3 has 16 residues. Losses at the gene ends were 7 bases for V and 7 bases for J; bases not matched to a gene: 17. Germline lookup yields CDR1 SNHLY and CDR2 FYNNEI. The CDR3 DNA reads TGTGCCAGCAATTGGTCACCGGGAGGGCAAAGTGGGACCCAGTACTTC. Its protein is CASNWSPGGQSGTQYF.

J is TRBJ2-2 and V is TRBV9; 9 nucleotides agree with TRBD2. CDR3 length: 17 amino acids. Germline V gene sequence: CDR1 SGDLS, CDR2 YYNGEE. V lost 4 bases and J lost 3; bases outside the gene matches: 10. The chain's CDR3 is CASSFSGSPRYTGELFF. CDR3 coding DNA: TGTGCCAGCAGCTTTAGCGGGAGCCCTAGGTACACCGGGGAGCTGTTTTTT. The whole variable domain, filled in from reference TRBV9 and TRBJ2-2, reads DSGVTQTPKHLITATGQRVTLRCSPRSGDLSVYWYQQSLDQGLQFLIQYYNGEERAKGNILERFSAQQFPDLHSELNLSSLELGDSALYFCASSFSGSPRYTGELFFGEGSRLTVL.

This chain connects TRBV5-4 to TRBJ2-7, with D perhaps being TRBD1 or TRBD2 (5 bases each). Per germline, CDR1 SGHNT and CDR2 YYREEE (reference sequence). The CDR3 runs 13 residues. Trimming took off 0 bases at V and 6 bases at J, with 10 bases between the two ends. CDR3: CASSLDQGAEQYF. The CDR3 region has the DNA TGTGCCAGCAGCTTGGATCAGGGAGCCGAGCAGTACTTC. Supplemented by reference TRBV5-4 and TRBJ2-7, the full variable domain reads ETGVTQSPTHLIKTRGQQVTLRCSSQSGHNTVSWYQQALGQGPQFIFQYYREEENGRGNFPPRFSGLQFPNYSSELNVNALELDDSALYLCASSLDQGAEQYFGPGTRLTVT.

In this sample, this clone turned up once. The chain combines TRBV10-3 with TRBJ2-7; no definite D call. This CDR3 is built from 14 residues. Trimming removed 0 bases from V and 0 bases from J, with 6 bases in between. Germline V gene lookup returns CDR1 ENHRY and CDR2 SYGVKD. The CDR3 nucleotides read TGTGCCATCAGTGAGTCCTTTGCCTCCTACGAGCAGTACTTC. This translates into CAISESFASYEQYF.

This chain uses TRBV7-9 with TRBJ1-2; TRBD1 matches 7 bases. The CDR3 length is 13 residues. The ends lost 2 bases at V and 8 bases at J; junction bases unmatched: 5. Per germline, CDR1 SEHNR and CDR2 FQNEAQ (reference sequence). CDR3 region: CASSLRGTEGYTF. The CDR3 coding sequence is TGTGCCAGCAGCTTAAGGGGGACAGAAGGCTACACCTTC. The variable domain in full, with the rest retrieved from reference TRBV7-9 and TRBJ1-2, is DTGVSQNPRHKITKRGQNVTFRCDPISEHNRLYWYRQTLGQGPEFLTYFQNEAQLEKSRLLSDRFSAERPKGSFSTLEIQRTEQGDSAMYLCASSLRGTEGYTFGSGTRLTVV.

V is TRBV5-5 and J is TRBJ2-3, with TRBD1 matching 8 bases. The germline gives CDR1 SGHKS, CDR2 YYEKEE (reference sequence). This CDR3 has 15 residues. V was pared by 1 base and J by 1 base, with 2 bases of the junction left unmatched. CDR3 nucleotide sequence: TGTGCCAGCAGCTTGTGGGGACAGGGCACAGATACGCAGTATTTT. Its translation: CASSLWGQGTDTQYF.

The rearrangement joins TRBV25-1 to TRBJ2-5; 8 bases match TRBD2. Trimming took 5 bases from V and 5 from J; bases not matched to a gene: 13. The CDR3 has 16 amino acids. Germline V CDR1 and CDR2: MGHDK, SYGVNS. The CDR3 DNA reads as TGTGCCAGCAGTCCCAGCGGGAGTAACCTCGGCGAGACCCAGTACTTC. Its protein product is CASSPSGSNLGETQYF.

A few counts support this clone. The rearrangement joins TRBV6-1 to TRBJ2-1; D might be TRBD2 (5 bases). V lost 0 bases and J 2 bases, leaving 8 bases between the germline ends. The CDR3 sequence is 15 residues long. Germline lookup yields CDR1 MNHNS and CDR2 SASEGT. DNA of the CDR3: TGTGCCAGCAGTGAAGCGGGAGAACCCTACAATGAGCAGTTCTTC. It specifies CASSEAGEPYNEQFF.

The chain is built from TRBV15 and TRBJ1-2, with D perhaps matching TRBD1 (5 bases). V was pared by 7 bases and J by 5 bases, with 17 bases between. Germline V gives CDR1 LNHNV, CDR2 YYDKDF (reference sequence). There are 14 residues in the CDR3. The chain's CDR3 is CATTPGRISYGYTF. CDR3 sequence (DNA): TGTGCCACCACCCCGGGACGGATTTCTTATGGCTACACCTTC.

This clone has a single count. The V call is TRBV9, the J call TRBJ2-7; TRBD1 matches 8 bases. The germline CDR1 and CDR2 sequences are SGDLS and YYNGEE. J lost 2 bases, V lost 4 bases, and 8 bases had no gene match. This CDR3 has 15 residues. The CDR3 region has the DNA TGTGCCAGCAGCATAGACAGGGGAACCACCTACGAGCAGTACTTC. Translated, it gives CASSIDRGTTYEQYF.

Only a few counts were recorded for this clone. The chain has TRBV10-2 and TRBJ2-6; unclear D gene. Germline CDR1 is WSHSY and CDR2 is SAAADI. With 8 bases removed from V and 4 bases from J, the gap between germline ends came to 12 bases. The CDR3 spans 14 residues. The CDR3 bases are TGCGCCAGCTCTGGTCTAGACGGGGCCAACGTCCTGACTTTC. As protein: CASSGLDGANVLTF.

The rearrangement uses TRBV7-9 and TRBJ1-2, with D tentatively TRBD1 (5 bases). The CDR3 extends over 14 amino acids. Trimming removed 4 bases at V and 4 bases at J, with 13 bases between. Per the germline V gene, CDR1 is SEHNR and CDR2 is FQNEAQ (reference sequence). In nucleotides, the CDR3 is TGTGCCAGCAGCTCAACTAGACAGCCCTATGGCTACACCTTC. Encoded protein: CASSSTRQPYGYTF.

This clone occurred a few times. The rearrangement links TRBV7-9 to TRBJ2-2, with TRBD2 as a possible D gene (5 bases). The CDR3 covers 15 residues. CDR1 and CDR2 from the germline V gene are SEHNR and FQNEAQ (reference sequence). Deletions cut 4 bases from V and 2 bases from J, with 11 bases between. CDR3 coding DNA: TGTGCCAGCAGCTCCCCTTCGGGAAACACCGGGGAGCTGTTTTTT. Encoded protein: CASSSPSGNTGELFF.

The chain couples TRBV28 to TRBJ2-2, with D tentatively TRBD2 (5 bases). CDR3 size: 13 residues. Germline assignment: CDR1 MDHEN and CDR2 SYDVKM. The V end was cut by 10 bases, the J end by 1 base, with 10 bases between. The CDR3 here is CATTRENTGELFF. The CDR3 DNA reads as TGTGCCACTACACGGGAGAACACCGGGGAGCTGTTTTTT.

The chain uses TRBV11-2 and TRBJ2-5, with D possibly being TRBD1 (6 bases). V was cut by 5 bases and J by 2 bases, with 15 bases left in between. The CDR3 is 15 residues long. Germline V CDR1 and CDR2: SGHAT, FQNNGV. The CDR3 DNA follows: TGTGCCAGCAGCCGCGGACAGACAATACAAGAGACCCAGTACTTC. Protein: CASSRGQTIQETQYF.

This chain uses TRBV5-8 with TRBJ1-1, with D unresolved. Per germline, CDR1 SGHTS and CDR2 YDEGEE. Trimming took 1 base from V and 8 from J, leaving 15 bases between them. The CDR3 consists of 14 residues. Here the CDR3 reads CASSLQAVLREAFF. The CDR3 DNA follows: TGTGCCAGCAGCTTGCAGGCGGTCCTGCGGGAAGCTTTCTTT. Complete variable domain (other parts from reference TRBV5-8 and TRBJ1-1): EAGVTQSPTHLIKTRGQQATLRCSPISGHTSVYWYQQALGLGLQFLLWYDEGEERNRGNFPPRFSGRQFPNYSSELNVNALELEDSALYLCASSLQAVLREAFFGQGTRLTVV.

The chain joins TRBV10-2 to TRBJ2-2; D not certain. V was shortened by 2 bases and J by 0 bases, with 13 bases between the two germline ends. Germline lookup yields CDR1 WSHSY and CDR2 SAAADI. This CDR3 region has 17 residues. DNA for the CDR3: TGCGCCAGCAGTGAGACCGGACCCCGCGCGAACACCGGGGAGCTGTTTTTT. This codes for CASSETGPRANTGELFF.